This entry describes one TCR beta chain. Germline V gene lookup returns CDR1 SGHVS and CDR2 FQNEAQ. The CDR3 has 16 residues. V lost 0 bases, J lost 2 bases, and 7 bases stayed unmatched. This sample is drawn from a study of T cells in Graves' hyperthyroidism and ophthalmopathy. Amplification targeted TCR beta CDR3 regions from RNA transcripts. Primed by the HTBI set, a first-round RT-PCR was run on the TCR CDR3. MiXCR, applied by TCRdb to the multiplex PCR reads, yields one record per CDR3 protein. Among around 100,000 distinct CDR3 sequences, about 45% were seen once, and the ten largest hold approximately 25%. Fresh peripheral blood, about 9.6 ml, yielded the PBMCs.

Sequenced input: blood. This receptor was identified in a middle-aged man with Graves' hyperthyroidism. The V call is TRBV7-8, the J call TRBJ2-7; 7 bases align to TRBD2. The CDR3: CASSLARSGKTYEQYF. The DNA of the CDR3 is TGTGCCAGCAGCTTAGCACGAAGCGGGAAGACCTACGAGCAGTACTTC.